The sequence of this TCR beta chain was determined in a study of blood T cell repertoires in COVID-19. Study-wide background: Specimens from acute and convalescent COVID-19 originated in the United States, Italy and Spain.

The method was immunoSEQ multiplex PCR; TCRdb's version includes in-frame clones alone and lacks a portion of them. The repertoire has around 95,000 clones, almost 80% of them found once; the top ten carry about an eighth. A single count supports this clone. Germline V gene data show CDR1 as MNHNY and CDR2 as SVGAGI (reference sequence). V trimming: 0 bases; J trimming: 4 bases; junction bases outside the gene matches: 6. The CDR3 totals 15 residues. The sequencing input was peripheral blood. The receptor comes from a woman in her 70s with acute or convalescent COVID-19. The rearrangement joins TRBV6-6 to TRBJ2-7; 7 bases match TRBD2. The CDR3 spells CASSYSGTNEYEQYV. The CDR3 DNA sequence: TGTGCCAGCAGTTACTCCGGGACTAACGAATACGAGCAGTACGTC.